This is a list of T cell receptor beta chains from one sample in a study of human T cells and chemical hapten exposure. TCRdb itself ran the RACE reads through MiXCR, one entry per CDR3 protein. The data contain tens of thousands of distinct CDR3 sequences, over 9.5% of them seen just once; the ten biggest clones take up less than 2.5%. The sample was whole blood, taken in connection with sensitization to the hapten diphenylcyclopropenone (DPC). Receptors were obtained from a man aged 35-49 years with alopecia areata. Some clones in this sample may be carry-over from other donors' samples. Each CDR3 is given without its conserved first and last residue.

v_gene: TRBV7-2
j_gene: TRBJ2-1
CDR3aa: ASSQMIVNEQF

v_gene: TRBV12-3/TRBV12-4
j_gene: TRBJ1-5
CDR3aa: ASSLGQGLRGNQPQH

v_gene: TRBV7-9
j_gene: TRBJ2-1
CDR3aa: ASRGLAVYNEQF

v_gene: TRBV29-1
j_gene: TRBJ2-1
CDR3aa: SVRDHQQGGLYNEQF

v_gene: TRBV27
j_gene: TRBJ1-6
CDR3aa: ASSSDVNGNLH

v_gene: TRBV28
j_gene: TRBJ2-7
CDR3aa: ASTTSGIIKEQY

v_gene: TRBV12-5
j_gene: TRBJ1-6
CDR3aa: ASGFDLYRDADSPLH

v_gene: TRBV6-5
j_gene: TRBJ2-5
CDR3aa: ASSYGSDRRETQY

v_gene: TRBV7-2
j_gene: TRBJ2-5
CDR3aa: ASSSSQAPWTQY

v_gene: TRBV19
j_gene: TRBJ2-1
CDR3aa: ASSTGTSGRAIDEQF

v_gene: TRBV9
j_gene: TRBJ1-2
CDR3aa: ASSPRANGYGYT

v_gene: TRBV5-1
j_gene: TRBJ2-1
CDR3aa: ASSLASSSYNEQF

v_gene: TRBV6-6
j_gene: TRBJ2-3
CDR3aa: ASSFVGSSTDTQY

v_gene: TRBV6-5
j_gene: TRBJ1-3
CDR3aa: ASSYSSGGRPGNTIY

v_gene: TRBV7-9
j_gene: TRBJ1-3
CDR3aa: ASSLQDSGNTIY

v_gene: TRBV7-2
j_gene: TRBJ2-3
CDR3aa: ASSSWADTQY

v_gene: TRBV28
j_gene: TRBJ2-3
CDR3aa: ASTTRASDTQY

v_gene: TRBV7-2
j_gene: TRBJ1-6
CDR3aa: ASSTGSPLH

v_gene: TRBV7-9
j_gene: TRBJ2-1
CDR3aa: ASGIASSYNEQF

v_gene: TRBV4-2
j_gene: TRBJ2-1
CDR3aa: ASSPGQGAGVRSNNEQF

v_gene: TRBV20-1
j_gene: TRBJ2-2
CDR3aa: SARRGTNTGELF

v_gene: TRBV9
j_gene: TRBJ1-4
CDR3aa: ASSAIQGVELF

v_gene: TRBV6-1
j_gene: TRBJ1-5
CDR3aa: ASSGPREGANRQPQH

v_gene: TRBV27
j_gene: TRBJ1-5
CDR3aa: ASSLNGNQPQH

v_gene: TRBV4-2
j_gene: TRBJ2-3
CDR3aa: ASSQDIGDTQY

v_gene: TRBV7-2
j_gene: TRBJ2-1
CDR3aa: ASSRPPTSGTYNEQF

v_gene: TRBV10-3
j_gene: TRBJ2-3
CDR3aa: AISEGPPSTDTQY

v_gene: TRBV4-1
j_gene: TRBJ1-6
CDR3aa: ASSQVGPIYNSPLH

v_gene: TRBV20-1
j_gene: TRBJ1-2
CDR3aa: SARIPADSYGYT

v_gene: TRBV4-3
j_gene: TRBJ2-7
CDR3aa: ASSQVVAGDEQY

v_gene: TRBV20-1
j_gene: TRBJ2-5
CDR3aa: SARDRLAVYQETQY

v_gene: TRBV6-1
j_gene: TRBJ2-1
CDR3aa: ASSGTSRNEQF

v_gene: TRBV20-1
j_gene: TRBJ2-7
CDR3aa: SAHAGGVSSYEQY

v_gene: TRBV2
j_gene: TRBJ1-1
CDR3aa: ASSVSGKAF

v_gene: TRBV5-6
j_gene: TRBJ2-1
CDR3aa: ASSRLAGRGNEQF

v_gene: TRBV12-3/TRBV12-4
j_gene: TRBJ1-5
CDR3aa: ASSTTGDNQPQH

v_gene: TRBV30
j_gene: TRBJ2-1
CDR3aa: AWNGRGGYNEQF

v_gene: TRBV6-5
j_gene: TRBJ2-1
CDR3aa: ASSYSIAPDYNEQF

v_gene: TRBV20-1
j_gene: TRBJ1-2
CDR3aa: SARAVRTGSNYGYT

v_gene: TRBV4-2
j_gene: TRBJ2-4
CDR3aa: ASSQDVRARGGGAYIQY

v_gene: TRBV29-1
j_gene: TRBJ2-4
CDR3aa: SVAREGNIQY